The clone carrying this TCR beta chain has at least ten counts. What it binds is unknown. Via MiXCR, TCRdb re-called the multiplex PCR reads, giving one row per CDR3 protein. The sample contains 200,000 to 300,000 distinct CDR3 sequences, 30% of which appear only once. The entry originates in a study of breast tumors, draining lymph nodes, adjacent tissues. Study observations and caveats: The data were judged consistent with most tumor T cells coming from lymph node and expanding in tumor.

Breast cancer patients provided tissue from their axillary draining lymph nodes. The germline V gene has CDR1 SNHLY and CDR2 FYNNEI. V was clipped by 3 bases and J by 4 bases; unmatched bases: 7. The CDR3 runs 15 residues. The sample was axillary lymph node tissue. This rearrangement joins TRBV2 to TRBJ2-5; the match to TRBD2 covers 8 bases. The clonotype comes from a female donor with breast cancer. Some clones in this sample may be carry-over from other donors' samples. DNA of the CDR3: TGTGCCAGCAGTGATACAGCGGGAGTCCCAGAGACCCAGTACTTC. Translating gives CASSDTAGVPETQYF.